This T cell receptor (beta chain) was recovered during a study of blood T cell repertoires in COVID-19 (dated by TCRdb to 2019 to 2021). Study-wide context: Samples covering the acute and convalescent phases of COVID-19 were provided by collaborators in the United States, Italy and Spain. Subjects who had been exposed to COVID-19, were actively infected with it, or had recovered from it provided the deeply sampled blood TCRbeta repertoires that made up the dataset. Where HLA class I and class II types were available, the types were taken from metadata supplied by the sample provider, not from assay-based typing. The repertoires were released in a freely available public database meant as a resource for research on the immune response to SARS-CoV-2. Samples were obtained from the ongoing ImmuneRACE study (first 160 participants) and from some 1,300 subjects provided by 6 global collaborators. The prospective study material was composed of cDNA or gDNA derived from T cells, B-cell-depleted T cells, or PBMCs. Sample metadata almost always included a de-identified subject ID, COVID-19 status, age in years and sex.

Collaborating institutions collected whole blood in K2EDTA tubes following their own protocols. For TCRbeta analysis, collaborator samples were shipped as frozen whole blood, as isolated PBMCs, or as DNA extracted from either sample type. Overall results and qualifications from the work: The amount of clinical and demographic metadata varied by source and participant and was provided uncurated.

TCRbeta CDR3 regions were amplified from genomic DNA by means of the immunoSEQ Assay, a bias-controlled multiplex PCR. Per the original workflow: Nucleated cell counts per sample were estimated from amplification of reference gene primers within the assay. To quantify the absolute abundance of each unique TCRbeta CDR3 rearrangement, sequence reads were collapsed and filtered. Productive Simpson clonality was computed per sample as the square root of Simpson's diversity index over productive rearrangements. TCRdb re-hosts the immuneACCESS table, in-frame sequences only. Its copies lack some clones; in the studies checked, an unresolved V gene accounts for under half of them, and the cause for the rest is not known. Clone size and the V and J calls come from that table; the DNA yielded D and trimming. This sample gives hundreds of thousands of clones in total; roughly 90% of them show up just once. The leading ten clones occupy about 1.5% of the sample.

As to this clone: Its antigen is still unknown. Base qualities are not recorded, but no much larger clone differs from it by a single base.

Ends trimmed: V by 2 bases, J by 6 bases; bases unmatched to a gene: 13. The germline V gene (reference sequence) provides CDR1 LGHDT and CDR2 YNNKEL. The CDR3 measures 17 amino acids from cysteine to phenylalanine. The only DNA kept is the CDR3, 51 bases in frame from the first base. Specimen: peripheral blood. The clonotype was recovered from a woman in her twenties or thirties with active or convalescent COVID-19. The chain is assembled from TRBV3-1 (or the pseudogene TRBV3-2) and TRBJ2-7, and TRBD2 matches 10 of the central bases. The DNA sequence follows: TGTGCCAGCAGCCAAAATATGCTAGCGGGGGTTCGAGGCGAGCAGTACTTC. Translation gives CASSQNMLAGVRGEQYF.